This T cell receptor beta chain was profiled in a study of blood T cells in healthy people across ages. Germline loops: CDR1 SGHDN, CDR2 FVKESK. V lost 2 bases, J lost 8 bases, and 13 bases lay in between. The CDR3 consists of 14 residues. The total RNA that was extracted per sample amounted to at least 5 micrograms. A sample-barcoded 5' primer and a J-beta primer mix were used in a second PCR of roughly 6 to 11 cycles. TCRdb used MiXCR to reprocess the 5' RACE reads, holding one entry per CDR3 protein. This table has about 730,000 distinct CDR3 sequences, approximately 39% appearing once. This TCR was recovered from a woman in her sixties in good health. Sequencing used blood. The rearrangement uses TRBV14 and TRBJ2-1; possibly TRBD1 for D (5 bases). CDR3 nucleotides: TGTGCCAGCAGCCAATACTGGGGCGACGATGAGCAGTTCTTC. Its protein product is CASSQYWGDDEQFF.